The source of this T cell receptor beta chain is a study of shared clonotypes between healthy human individuals. CDR1 and CDR2 from the germline V gene are ENHRY and SYGVKD. The CDR3 spans 14 residues. Trimming took 2 bases from V and 2 from J, leaving 10 bases between them. Here immunoSEQ multiplex PCR was the method, and the copy in TCRdb shows in-frame clones only, minus some. In the table there are fewer than 1.6 million clones, approximately 98.5% of which are singletons. This sequence originates from a man aged 30-40 years in good health. Sequenced material: naive CD4+ T cells sorted from blood. Subset denoted: CD45RA+ positively selected. The chain recombines TRBV10-3 with TRBJ2-7, with D uncertain. CDR3 amino acids: CAISEPGQPYEQYF. The CDR3 DNA reads TGTGCCATCAGTGAGCCCGGCCAGCCCTACGAGCAGTACTTC.